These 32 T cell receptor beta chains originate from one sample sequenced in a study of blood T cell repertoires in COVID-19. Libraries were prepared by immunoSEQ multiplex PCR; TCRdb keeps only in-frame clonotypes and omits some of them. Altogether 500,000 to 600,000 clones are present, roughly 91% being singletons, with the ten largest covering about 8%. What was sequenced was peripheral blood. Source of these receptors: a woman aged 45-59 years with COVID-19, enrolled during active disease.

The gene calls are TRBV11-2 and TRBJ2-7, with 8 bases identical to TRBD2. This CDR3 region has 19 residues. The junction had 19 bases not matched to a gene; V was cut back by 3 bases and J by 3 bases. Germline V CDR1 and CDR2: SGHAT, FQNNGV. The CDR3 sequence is CASSFLPAGELSQFYEQYF. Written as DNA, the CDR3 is TGTGCCAGCAGCTTCCTCCCAGCGGGGGAGCTCAGCCAATTCTACGAGCAGTACTTC. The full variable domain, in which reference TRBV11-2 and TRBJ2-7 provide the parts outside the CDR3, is EAGVAQSPRYKIIEKRQSVAFWCNPISGHATLYWYQQILGQGPKLLIQFQNNGVVDDSQLPKDRFSAERLKGVDSTLKIQPAKLEDSAVYLCASSFLPAGELSQFYEQYFGPGTRLTVT.

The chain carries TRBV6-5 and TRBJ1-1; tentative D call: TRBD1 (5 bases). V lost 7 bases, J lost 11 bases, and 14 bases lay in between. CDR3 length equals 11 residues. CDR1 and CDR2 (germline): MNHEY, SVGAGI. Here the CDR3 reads CASTGGKRAFF. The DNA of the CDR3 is TGTGCCAGCACCGGGGGGAAGCGGGCTTTCTTT.

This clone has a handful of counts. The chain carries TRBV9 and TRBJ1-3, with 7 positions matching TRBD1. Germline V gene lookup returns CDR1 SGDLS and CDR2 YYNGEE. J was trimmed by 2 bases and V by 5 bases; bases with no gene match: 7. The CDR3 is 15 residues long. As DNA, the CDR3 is TGTGCCAGCAGAACAGGGGACTTTGCTGGAAACACCATATATTTT. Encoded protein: CASRTGDFAGNTIYF.

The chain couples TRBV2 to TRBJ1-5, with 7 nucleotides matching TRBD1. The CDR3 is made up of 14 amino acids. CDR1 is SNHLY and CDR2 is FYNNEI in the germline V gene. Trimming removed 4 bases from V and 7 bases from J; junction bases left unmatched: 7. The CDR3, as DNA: TGTGCCAGCAGTGTAGTACAGGGGCCGCAGCCCCAGCATTTT. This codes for CASSVVQGPQPQHF.

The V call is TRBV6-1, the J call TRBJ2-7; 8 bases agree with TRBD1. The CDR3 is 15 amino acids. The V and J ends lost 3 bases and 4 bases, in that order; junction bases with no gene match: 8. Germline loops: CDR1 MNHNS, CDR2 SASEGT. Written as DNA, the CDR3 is TGTGCCAGCAGTGATCTACCCAGGGGGCCTTACGAGCAGTACTTC. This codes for CASSDLPRGPYEQYF.

The CDR3 DNA reads as TGCGCCAGCAGCCTGTGGAGTCCCGAAAAACTGTTTTTT. This translates into CASSLWSPEKLFF. V is TRBV5-1 and J is TRBJ1-4; D unresolved. CDR1 and CDR2 from the germline V gene are SGHRS and YFSETQ. V lost 4 bases and J lost 8, with 12 bases in between. The CDR3 length is 13 residues.

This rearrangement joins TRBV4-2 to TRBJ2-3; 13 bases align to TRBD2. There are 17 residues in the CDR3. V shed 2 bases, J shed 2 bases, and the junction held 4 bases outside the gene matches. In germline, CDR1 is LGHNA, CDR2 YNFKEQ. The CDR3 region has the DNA TGTGCCAGCAGCCAACAGACTAGCGGGGGGCCCACAGATACGCAGTATTTT. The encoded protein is CASSQQTSGGPTDTQYF.

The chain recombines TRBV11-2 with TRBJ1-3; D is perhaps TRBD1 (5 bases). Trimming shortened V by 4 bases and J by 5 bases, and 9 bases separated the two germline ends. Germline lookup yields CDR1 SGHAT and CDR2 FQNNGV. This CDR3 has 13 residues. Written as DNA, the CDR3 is TGTGCCAGCAGCTCGGGACTACGAAACACCATATATTTT. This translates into CASSSGLRNTIYF.

CDR3 nucleotides: TGTGCCAGCAGCTTTGGGACAGGGGACCAGTACTTC. It translates to CASSFGTGDQYF. The chain employs TRBV7-9 and TRBJ2-7; 10 positions agree with TRBD1. CDR1 and CDR2 (germline): SEHNR, FQNEAQ (reference sequence). This CDR3 is built from 12 residues. The V segment lost 3 bases and the J segment 10 bases; nucleotides outside the gene matches: 3.

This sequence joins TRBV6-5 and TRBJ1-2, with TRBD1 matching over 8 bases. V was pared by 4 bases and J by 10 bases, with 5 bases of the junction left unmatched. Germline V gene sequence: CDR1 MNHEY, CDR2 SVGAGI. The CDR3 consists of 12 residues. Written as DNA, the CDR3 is TGTGCCAGCAGTTCCAGGGGGCGAGACTACACCTTC. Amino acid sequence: CASSSRGRDYTF.

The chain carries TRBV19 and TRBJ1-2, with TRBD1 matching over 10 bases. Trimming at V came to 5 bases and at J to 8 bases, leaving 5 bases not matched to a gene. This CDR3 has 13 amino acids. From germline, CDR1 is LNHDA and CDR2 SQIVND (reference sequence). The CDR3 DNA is TGTGCCAGTAGTTGGGGGACAGGGGAAGGCTACACCTTC. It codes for CASSWGTGEGYTF.

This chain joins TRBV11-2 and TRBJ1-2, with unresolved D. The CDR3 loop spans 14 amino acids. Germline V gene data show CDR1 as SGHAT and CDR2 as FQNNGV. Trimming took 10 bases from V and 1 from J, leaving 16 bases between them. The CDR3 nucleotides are TGTGCCACCTCCTCACCTCCCAGTAACTATGGCTACACCTTC. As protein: CATSSPPSNYGYTF.

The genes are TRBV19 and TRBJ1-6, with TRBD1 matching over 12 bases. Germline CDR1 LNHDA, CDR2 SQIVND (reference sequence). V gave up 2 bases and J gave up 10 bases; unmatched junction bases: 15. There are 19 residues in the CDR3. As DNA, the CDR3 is TGTGCCAGTAGTATAAGGCTTGCCTCTACCGGGACAGGGGGCTCACCCCTCCACTTT. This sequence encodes CASSIRLASTGTGGSPLHF.

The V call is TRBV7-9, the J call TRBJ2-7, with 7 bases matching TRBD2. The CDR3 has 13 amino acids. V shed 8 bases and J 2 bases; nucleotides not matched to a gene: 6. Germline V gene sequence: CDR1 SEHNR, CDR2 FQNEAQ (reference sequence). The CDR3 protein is CASWGGLPYEQYF. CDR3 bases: TGTGCCAGCTGGGGAGGGTTACCCTACGAGCAGTACTTC.

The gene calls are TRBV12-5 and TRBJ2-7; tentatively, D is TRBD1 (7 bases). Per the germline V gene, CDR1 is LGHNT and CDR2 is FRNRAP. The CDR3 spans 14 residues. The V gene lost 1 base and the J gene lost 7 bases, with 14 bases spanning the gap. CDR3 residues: CASGLDTTGREQYF. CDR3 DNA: TGTGCTAGTGGTTTGGATACGACAGGGAGGGAGCAGTACTTC.

In DNA form, the CDR3 reads TGTGCCAGCAGTTTAGAAGGGGGTCGGGCTTTCTTT. Protein: CASSLEGGRAFF. The genes are TRBV12-3 or TRBV12-4 and TRBJ1-1, with TRBD1 as a possible D gene (6 bases). The CDR3 has 12 amino acids. Deletions cut 1 base from V and 11 bases from J, with 11 bases between.

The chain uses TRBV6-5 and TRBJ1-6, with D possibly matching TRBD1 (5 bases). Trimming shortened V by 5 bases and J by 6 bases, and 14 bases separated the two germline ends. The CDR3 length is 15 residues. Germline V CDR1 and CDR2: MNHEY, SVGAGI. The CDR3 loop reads CASSPSLGGNSPLHF. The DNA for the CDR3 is TGTGCCAGCAGTCCCTCCCTCGGGGGTAATTCACCCCTCCACTTT.

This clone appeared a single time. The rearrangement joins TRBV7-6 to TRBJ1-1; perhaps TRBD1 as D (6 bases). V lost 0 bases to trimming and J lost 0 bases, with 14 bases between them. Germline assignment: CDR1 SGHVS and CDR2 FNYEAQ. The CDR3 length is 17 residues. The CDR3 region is CASSLAQGLSMNTEAFF. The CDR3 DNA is TGTGCCAGCAGCTTAGCGCAGGGGTTGAGTATGAACACTGAAGCTTTCTTT.

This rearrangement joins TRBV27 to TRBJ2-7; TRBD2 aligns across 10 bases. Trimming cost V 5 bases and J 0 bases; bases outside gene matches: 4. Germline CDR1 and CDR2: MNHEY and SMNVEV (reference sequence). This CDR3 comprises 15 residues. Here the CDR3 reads CASSAGLAVSYEQYF. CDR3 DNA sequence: TGTGCCAGCAGTGCAGGACTAGCGGTCTCCTACGAGCAGTACTTC.

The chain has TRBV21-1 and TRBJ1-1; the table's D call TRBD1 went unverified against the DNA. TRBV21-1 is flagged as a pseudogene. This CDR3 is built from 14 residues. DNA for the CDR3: TGTGCCAGCAGCAAACTACAGGGGGGAACTGAAGCTTTCTTT. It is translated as CASSKLQGGTEAFF.

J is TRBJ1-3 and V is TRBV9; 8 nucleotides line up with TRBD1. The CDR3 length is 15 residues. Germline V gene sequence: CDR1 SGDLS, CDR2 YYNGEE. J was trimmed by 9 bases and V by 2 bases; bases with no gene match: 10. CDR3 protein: CASSVGTGNAGTIYF. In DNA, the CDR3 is TGTGCCAGCAGCGTGGGGACAGGAAACGCCGGCACCATATATTTT. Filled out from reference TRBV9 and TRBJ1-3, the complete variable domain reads DSGVTQTPKHLITATGQRVTLRCSPRSGDLSVYWYQQSLDQGLQFLIQYYNGEERAKGNILERFSAQQFPDLHSELNLSSLELGDSALYFCASSVGTGNAGTIYFGEGSWLTVV.

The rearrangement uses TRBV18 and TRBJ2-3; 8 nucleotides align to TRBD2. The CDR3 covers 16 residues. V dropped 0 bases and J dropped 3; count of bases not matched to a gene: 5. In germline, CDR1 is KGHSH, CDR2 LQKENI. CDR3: CASSPPTGGSTDTQYF. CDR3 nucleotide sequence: TGTGCCAGCTCACCACCGACGGGGGGGTCAACAGATACGCAGTATTTT.

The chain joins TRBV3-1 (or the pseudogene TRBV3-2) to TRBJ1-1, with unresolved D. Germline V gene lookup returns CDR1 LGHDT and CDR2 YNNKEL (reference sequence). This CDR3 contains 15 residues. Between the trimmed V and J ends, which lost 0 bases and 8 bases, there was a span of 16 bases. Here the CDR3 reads CASSQERLSRGEAFF. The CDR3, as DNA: TGTGCCAGCAGCCAAGAACGGCTTTCTCGAGGGGAAGCTTTCTTT.

The CDR3 protein is CASSQGWFGGEQYF. The CDR3, as DNA: TGTGCCAGCAGCCAAGGGTGGTTTGGCGGCGAGCAGTACTTC. The J gene is TRBJ2-7, the V gene TRBV3-1 (or the pseudogene TRBV3-2); no clear D. The germline V gene encodes CDR1 LGHDT and CDR2 YNNKEL (reference sequence). The CDR3 totals 14 residues. V shed 1 base and J shed 6 bases, with 13 bases lying between them.

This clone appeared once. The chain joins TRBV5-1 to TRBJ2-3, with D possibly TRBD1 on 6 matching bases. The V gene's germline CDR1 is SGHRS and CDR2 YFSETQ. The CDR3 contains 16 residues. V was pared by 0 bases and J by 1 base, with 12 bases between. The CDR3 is CASSLARQVGTDTQYF. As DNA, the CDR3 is TGCGCCAGCAGCTTGGCCAGACAGGTGGGCACAGATACGCAGTATTTT.

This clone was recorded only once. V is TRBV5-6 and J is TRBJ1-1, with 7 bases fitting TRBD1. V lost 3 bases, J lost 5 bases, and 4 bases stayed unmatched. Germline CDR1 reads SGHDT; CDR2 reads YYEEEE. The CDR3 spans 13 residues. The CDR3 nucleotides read TGTGCCAGCAGCTCCGGGACAGCAACTGAAGCTTTCTTT. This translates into CASSSGTATEAFF.

The CDR3 coding sequence is TGCAGCGTTCAGGGCACCGGGGAGCTGTTTTTT. Translation: CSVQGTGELFF. The chain employs TRBV29-1 and TRBJ2-2, with D possibly matching TRBD1 (5 bases). The V end was cut by 5 bases, the J end by 4 bases, with 5 bases between. The CDR3 contains 11 residues. Germline lookup yields CDR1 SQVTM and CDR2 ANQGSEA.

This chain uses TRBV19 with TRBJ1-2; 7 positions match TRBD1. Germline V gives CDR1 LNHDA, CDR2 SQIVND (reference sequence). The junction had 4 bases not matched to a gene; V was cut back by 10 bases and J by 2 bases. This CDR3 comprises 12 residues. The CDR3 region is CATTGQNYGYTF. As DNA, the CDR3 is TGTGCCACCACGGGACAGAACTATGGCTACACCTTC.

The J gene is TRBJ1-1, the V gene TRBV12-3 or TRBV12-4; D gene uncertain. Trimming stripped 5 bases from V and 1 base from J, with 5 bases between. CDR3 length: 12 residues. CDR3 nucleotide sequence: TGTGCCAGCAGTCGGGAGAACACTGAAGCTTTCTTT. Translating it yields CASSRENTEAFF.

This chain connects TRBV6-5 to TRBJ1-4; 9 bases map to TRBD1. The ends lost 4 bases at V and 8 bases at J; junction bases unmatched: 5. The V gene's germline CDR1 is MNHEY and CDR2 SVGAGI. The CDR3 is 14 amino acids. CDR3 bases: TGTGCCAGCAGTTTGACAGGGGGAAAGGAAAAACTGTTTTTT. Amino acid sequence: CASSLTGGKEKLFF.

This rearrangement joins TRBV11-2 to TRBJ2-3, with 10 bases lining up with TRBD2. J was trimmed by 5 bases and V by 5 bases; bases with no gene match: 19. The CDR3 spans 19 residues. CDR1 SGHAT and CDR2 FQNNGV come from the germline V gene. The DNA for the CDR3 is TGTGCCAGCAGCACAAACCGACTACTAGCGGGAACACCGGGAGATACGCAGTATTTT. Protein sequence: CASSTNRLLAGTPGDTQYF. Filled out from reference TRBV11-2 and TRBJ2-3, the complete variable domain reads EAGVAQSPRYKIIEKRQSVAFWCNPISGHATLYWYQQILGQGPKLLIQFQNNGVVDDSQLPKDRFSAERLKGVDSTLKIQPAKLEDSAVYLCASSTNRLLAGTPGDTQYFGPGTRLTVL.

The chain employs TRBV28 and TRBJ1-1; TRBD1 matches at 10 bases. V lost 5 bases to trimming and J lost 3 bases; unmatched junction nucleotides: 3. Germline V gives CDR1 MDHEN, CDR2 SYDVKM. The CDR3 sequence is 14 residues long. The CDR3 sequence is CASSGGQGYTEAFF. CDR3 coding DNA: TGTGCCAGCAGTGGGGGACAGGGGTACACTGAAGCTTTCTTT.